This T cell receptor beta chain comes out of a study of T cells after yellow fever vaccination (dated by TCRdb to the late 2010s). Concerning the study at large: Using CD3, CD45RA, CCR7 and CD95 staining, memory subsets (EM, EMRA, CM and Tscm) were sorted on a BD FACS Aria III. To track T-cell clones before and after primary and booster YFV17D yellow fever vaccination, bulk TCR alpha and beta repertoires were sequenced longitudinally. Two healthy male donors, one aged 18 to 30 and one aged 30 to 40 years, were included in the cohort. The SMART-Seq v4 Ultra Low Input RNA kit was used to prepare libraries from fractions with low cell numbers. Sorting of memory subsets took place on days 0, 15 and 45 and at 18 months after primary vaccination, as well as on days 0, 15 and 45 after the 30-year booster. Blood was collected at multiple timepoints before and after primary and secondary immunization, and bulk PBMC replicates and cell subsets were isolated.

TCRdb records Illumina NovaSeq 6000 as the sequencer. Synthesis of TCR cDNA relied on 5'RACE template switching, a step that introduced a universal primer site along with unique molecular identifiers. cDNA synthesis was primed from both the TCR alpha and TCR beta constant segments. Library amplification involved two PCR steps, and the second step added sample barcodes and sequencing adapters. Sequencing of libraries was done on Illumina HiSeq 2500 (2x100 bp) or NovaSeq (2x150 bp). The authors processed their data as follows. MIGEC was used to demultiplex reads and collapse the reads into UMI consensus sequences, and MiXCR was used for V(D)J alignment. Vaccine-responding clonotypes were identified with edgeR using replicate PBMC samples, with FDR below 0.01 and a log2 fold change above 5 up to day 15 being required. CD4 or CD8 identity was assigned to each bulk clonotype according to whether the clonotype was present at higher abundance in the sequenced CD4 repertoire or the sequenced CD8 repertoire. To estimate how each clone was distributed across memory phenotypes, clonotype frequencies in memory subsets were weighted by FACS-sorted cell numbers. The public reads were quality trimmed at Q25 with fastp and then assembled into clones with MiXCR by TCRdb, keeping productive beta chains. For every CDR3 protein sequence, its rows merge into one entry that carries the most common genes and DNA. The V and J calls and clone size come from TCRdb's table, not from the authors' own analysis. This sample lists tens of thousands of distinct CDR3 sequences; 4% to 5% were detected once. The top ten hold about 39% of the sample.

This clonotype was detected ten times or more. No much larger clone exists at a distance of one base, and base qualities are not known. Results and caveats for the whole study, not just this receptor: A small share of clonotypes was detected in both CD4 and CD8 compartments, with the overlap likely arising from convergent recombination. Because only a couple of donors were included in the study, the extent to which the findings can be generalized is limited. Compared with the primary T-cell response, the secondary T-cell response was weaker but faster, peaking on day 5 rather than day 15. Most clones expanded after primary vaccination (about 96% of CD4 and over 80% of CD8) were re-detected after the booster, suggesting that broad memory maintenance occurred. Because abundant contaminating clonotypes from the bulk population could be contained in FACS-sorted repertoires, computational filtering was required. On day 0, almost all vaccine-responding clonotypes were found to be below detection in the sorted memory subsets.

The junction carries 18 bases between V and J, which are trimmed by 5 bases and 1 base respectively. Taken from cysteine to phenylalanine, the CDR3 has 16 residues. The CDR3 DNA has 48 bases and is translated from base 1. The CDR1 and CDR2 encoded by the germline V gene are SGHTA and FQGNSA. The treatment or condition tag for this specimen amounts to: live attenuated yellow fever vaccine strain. PBMCs were isolated from peripheral blood using a standard Ficoll-Paque protocol. RNA from sorted memory subsets was extracted with the RNeasy Micro Kit. The sequence was obtained from a man younger than 35 who received the YFV17D yellow fever vaccine. The receptor chain draws on TRBV7-2 and TRBJ2-7, and perhaps TRBD1 as D gene, on 6 matching bases. The source was PBMCs, either bulk or a sorted T-cell subset (CD4+, CD8+, memory, or dextramer-sorted; not recorded which), collected on the day of the yellow fever booster vaccination. The nucleotide sequence is given as TGTGCCAGCAGCCGATCCGGGACAAGAGATTCCTACGAGCAGTACTTC. Its translation is CASSRSGTRDSYEQYF.